The rows below give T cell receptor beta chains drawn from one sample of a study of regulatory T cells in long-lasting Graves disease. Via MiXCR, TCRdb re-called the multiplex PCR reads, giving one row per CDR3 protein. The sample holds under 800,000 distinct CDR3 sequences, around 15% seen once. The sample also formed part of further work on T cells in Graves' hyperthyroidism and ophthalmopathy.

The sequenced sample was peripheral blood mononuclear cells (PBMCs), obtained at new diagnosis, from a patient treated with antithyroid drugs. These receptors all stem from a woman in her twenties or thirties with Graves disease. Each CDR3 is given with its conserved first and last residue. D genes are given only for firm matches. Some rows mark clone size as missing; the rest say once, few, many or name a class of expanded clone.

V gene,J gene,clone size,D gene,CDR3 length,CDR3 DNA,CDR3 protein
TRBV28,TRBJ1-6,few,TRBD1,15,TGTGCCAGCAACCATGGAGGACAGGCGTCTTCACCCCTCCACTTT,CASNHGGQASSPLHF
TRBV2,TRBJ2-6,many,TRBD1,19,TGTGCCAGCAGGGTCGCGCCGGGACAGGGGGTGTCTGGGGCCAACGTCCTGACTTTC,CASRVAPGQGVSGANVLTF
TRBV6-1,TRBJ2-7,NA,NA,17,TGTGCCAGCAGTCCGTCCGTCTTTAGCCCCCAACCGGGGGAGCAGTACTTC,CASSPSVFSPQPGEQYF
TRBV2,TRBJ1-5,many,TRBD1,14,TGTGCCAGTTCCTCAGGGGGCGCCAGTCAGCCCCAGCATTTT,CASSSGGASQPQHF
TRBV6-1,TRBJ1-3,NA,TRBD1,15,TGTGCCAGCAGTCCCCCGGGGACAGGATTGCGCACCATATATTTT,CASSPPGTGLRTIYF
TRBV2,TRBJ1-4,many,NA,14,TGTGCCAGCAGTGTCGGCACCACGACTGAAAAACTGTTTTTT,CASSVGTTTEKLFF
TRBV30,TRBJ2-1,NA,TRBD1,15,TGTGCCTGGACCATTCAGCGGCAGGGGGCCAATGAGCAGTTCTTC,CAWTIQRQGANEQFF
TRBV6-1,TRBJ2-7,many,TRBD1,15,TGTGCCAGCAGCGACCGGGACAGGGGGACCTACGAGCAGTACTTC,CASSDRDRGTYEQYF
TRBV6-1,TRBJ2-7,many,NA,13,TGTGCCAGTGGACGGTCCTCGGGGGACGAGCAGTACTTC,CASGRSSGDEQYF
TRBV30,TRBJ2-5,few,NA,14,TGTGCCTGGAAGGGGCAGGGGTACCAAGAGACCCAGTACTTC,CAWKGQGYQETQYF
TRBV10-1,TRBJ2-1,many,TRBD2,15,TGCGCCAGCGGGAAGGGCGGGAGCTCCTACAATGAGCAGTTCTTC,CASGKGGSSYNEQFF
TRBV18,TRBJ2-1,few,TRBD2,17,TGTGCCACCTCACCTCGGTCAACTAGCGGGACCTACAATGAGCAGTTCTTC,CATSPRSTSGTYNEQFF
TRBV28,TRBJ1-2,many,NA,17,TGTGCCAGCAGTTTAGGCGTGGGGCCTCTACTATTTTATGGCTACACCTTC,CASSLGVGPLLFYGYTF
TRBV2,TRBJ1-2,many,NA,11,TGTGCCAGCAGGGCGGACTATGGCTACACCTTC,CASRADYGYTF
TRBV29-1,TRBJ2-7,NA,NA,14,TGCAGCGCCCGAGGGGGACTCTCGGGGGTGGAGCAGTACTTC,CSARGGLSGVEQYF
TRBV5-6,TRBJ1-2,NA,NA,14,TGTGCCAGCAGCTTAATATCGGCTAACTATGGCTACACCTTC,CASSLISANYGYTF
TRBV20-1,TRBJ2-2,NA,NA,14,TGCAGTGCTATAGCGGAAATGAACACCGGGGAGCTGTTTTTT,CSAIAEMNTGELFF
TRBV11-1,TRBJ2-1,few,TRBD2,16,TGTGCCAGCAGCTCTCAAGGACTAGCGGGACTAAATGAGCAGTTCTTC,CASSSQGLAGLNEQFF
TRBV7-3,TRBJ2-7,many,NA,15,TGTGCCAGCAGCTTACAGCCTGGGGTCCCTCAAGAGCAGTACTTC,CASSLQPGVPQEQYF
TRBV2,TRBJ1-4,many,NA,16,TGTGCCAGCAGTGAGCAACAGGCGTCGCTGACCGAAAAACTGTTTTTT,CASSEQQASLTEKLFF
TRBV7-9,TRBJ2-1,many,NA,16,TGTGCCAGCAGCCGCAGGGACACCCAGGGGAGTGATGAGCAGTTCTTC,CASSRRDTQGSDEQFF
TRBV4-1,TRBJ2-5,NA,NA,14,TGCGCCAGCAGCCAAGGATCCTACACTGAGACCCAGTACTTC,CASSQGSYTETQYF
TRBV12-3/TRBV12-4,TRBJ1-5,many,NA,19,TGTGCCAGCAGCTCGGCCGGGGGGAAGAAACGGGGTAGCAATCAGCCCCAGCATTTT,CASSSAGGKKRGSNQPQHF
TRBV4-2,TRBJ2-7,few,NA,14,TGTGCCAGCAGCCCGACGGAAGGAGTTGGCGAGCAGTACTTC,CASSPTEGVGEQYF